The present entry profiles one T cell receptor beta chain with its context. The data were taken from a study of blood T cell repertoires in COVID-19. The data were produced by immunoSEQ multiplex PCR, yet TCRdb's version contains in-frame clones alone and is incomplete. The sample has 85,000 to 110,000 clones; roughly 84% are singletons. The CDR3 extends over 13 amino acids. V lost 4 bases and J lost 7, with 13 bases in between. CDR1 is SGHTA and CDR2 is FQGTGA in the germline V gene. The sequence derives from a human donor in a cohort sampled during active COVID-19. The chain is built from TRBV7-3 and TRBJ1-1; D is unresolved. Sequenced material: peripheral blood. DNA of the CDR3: TGTGCCAGCAGCTCCCGGGGAGGGCTTGAAGCTTTCTTT. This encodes CASSSRGGLEAFF.